This TCR beta chain was identified during a study of blood T cell repertoires in COVID-19. For the study at large: COVID-19 samples from acute and convalescent phases originated in the United States, Italy and Spain.

The table came from immunoSEQ multiplex PCR; TCRdb's copy has only in-frame clones and leaves some out. This table holds more than 80,000 clones, 90% found once. The CDR3 runs to 12 residues. The germline V gene has CDR1 KGHSH and CDR2 LQKENI. V gave up 4 bases and J gave up 3 bases, with 7 bases separating them. This clone showed up just once. The sequenced sample consisted of peripheral blood. The chain is built from TRBV18 and TRBJ2-7; D possibly corresponds to TRBD2 (6 bases). This receptor was obtained from a man in his late teens or twenties with COVID-19, enrolled during active disease. The CDR3 is CASSRGVYEQYF. The CDR3 DNA reads as TGTGCCAGCTCACGCGGGGTCTACGAGCAGTACTTC. Combining the CDR3 with reference TRBV18 and TRBJ2-7 gives the whole variable domain NAGVMQNPRHLVRRRGQEARLRCSPMKGHSHVYWYRQLPEEGLKFMVYLQKENIIDESGMPKERFSAEFPKEGPSILRIQQVVRGDSAAYFCASSRGVYEQYFGPGTRLTVT.